Listed below are T cell receptor beta chains from one sample, sequenced in a study of blood T cells in healthy people across ages. TCRdb independently ran MiXCR on the 5' RACE reads; one entry per CDR3 protein. The sample yields over 500,000 distinct CDR3 sequences, about 27% seen once. This sample also belongs to another study, concerning T cells of mothers and their children.

Sequencing was carried out using blood. These receptors all come from a boy aged 2 to 9 in good health. CDR3s include the opening cysteine and the closing phenylalanine or tryptophan. The D gene is left open where the match is weak. Clone size is stated in some rows and not others, as once, few, many or a class when expanded.

abundance	d_gene	j_gene	v_gene	CDR3aa	CDR3nt
NA	TRBD2	TRBJ2-3	TRBV5-1	CASSLERGSTDTQYF	TGCGCCAGCAGCTTGGAGCGGGGGAGCACAGATACGCAGTATTTT
NA	TRBD1	TRBJ2-4	TRBV14	CASSQHPIPGQSIQYF	TGTGCCAGCAGCCAGCACCCAATTCCGGGACAGTCGATTCAGTACTTC
NA	TRBD2	TRBJ2-1	TRBV7-2	CASSPSRGAYNEQFF	TGTGCCAGCAGCCCTTCGCGGGGGGCCTACAATGAGCAGTTCTTC
few	TRBD1	TRBJ2-7	TRBV20-1	CSARVGTGVTYEQYF	TGCAGTGCTAGAGTAGGGACAGGGGTAACCTACGAGCAGTACTTC
NA	NA	TRBJ2-6	TRBV6-6	CASEISGANVLTF	TGTGCCAGCGAGATCTCTGGGGCCAACGTCCTGACTTTC
NA	TRBD2	TRBJ2-5	TRBV9	CASSVSAGLTQETQYF	TGTGCCAGCAGCGTATCGGCGGGACTAACCCAAGAGACCCAGTACTTC
NA	NA	TRBJ1-1	TRBV25-1	CASVPALGTEAFF	TGTGCCAGCGTACCGGCTTTAGGTACTGAAGCTTTCTTT
many	NA	TRBJ2-7	TRBV5-6	CASSLGIYEQYF	TGTGCCAGCAGCTTAGGGATCTACGAGCAGTACTTC
NA	TRBD1	TRBJ2-7	TRBV12-3/TRBV12-4	CASSPGGIGYEQYF	TGTGCCAGCAGCCCAGGGGGAATAGGGTACGAGCAGTACTTC
few	NA	TRBJ1-2	TRBV12-5	CASGGPRTDYGYTF	TGTGCTAGTGGCGGCCCGAGGACAGATTATGGCTACACCTTC
many	NA	TRBJ2-3	TRBV3-1	CASSQDGNTDTQYF	TGTGCCAGCAGCCAAGACGGAAACACAGATACGCAGTATTTT
NA	NA	TRBJ2-7	TRBV5-5	CASSRQGRGAYEQYF	TGTGCCAGCAGCCGGCAGGGACGAGGGGCCTACGAGCAGTACTTC
NA	NA	TRBJ1-2	TRBV5-5	CASSWGWVLNYGYTF	TGTGCCAGCAGCTGGGGTTGGGTCCTTAACTATGGCTACACCTTC
few	NA	TRBJ1-5	TRBV29-1	CSVGKGGNQPQHF	TGCAGCGTTGGTAAAGGGGGCAATCAGCCCCAGCATTTT
NA	TRBD2	TRBJ2-1	TRBV6-5	CASSPYGRGNEQFF	TGTGCCAGCAGTCCATACGGGAGGGGGAATGAGCAGTTCTTC
many	NA	TRBJ2-5	TRBV7-2	CASRRGPLYQETQYF	TGTGCCAGCAGAAGGGGACCTCTGTACCAAGAGACCCAGTACTTC
few	NA	TRBJ2-5	TRBV5-5	CASSLTNWETQYF	TGTGCCAGCAGCTTAACAAATTGGGAGACCCAGTACTTC
NA	NA	TRBJ1-5	TRBV2	CASSRPGNQPQHF	TGCGCCAGCAGTAGGCCAGGCAATCAGCCCCAGCATTTT
few	TRBD1	TRBJ1-4	TRBV11-2	CASSQGTGRNEKLFF	TGTGCCAGCAGCCAAGGGACAGGGCGGAATGAAAAACTGTTTTTT
NA	NA	TRBJ2-1	TRBV9	CASSPGRGRVAASYNEQFF	TGTGCCAGCAGCCCAGGTAGGGGGAGGGTAGCGGCCTCCTACAATGAGCAGTTCTTC
NA	TRBD2	TRBJ2-2	TRBV29-1	CSVILAGGPATGELFF	TGCAGCGTGATACTAGCGGGAGGGCCGGCGACCGGGGAGCTGTTTTTT
few	TRBD2	TRBJ2-5	TRBV27	CASSSQRGPSRETQYF	TGTGCCAGCAGCAGCCAGCGGGGGCCTTCGCGAGAGACCCAGTACTTC
few	NA	TRBJ1-2	TRBV5-1	CASSLMGASTNYGYTF	TGCGCCAGCAGCTTGATGGGGGCCTCCACAAATTATGGCTACACCTTC
few	TRBD1	TRBJ2-7	TRBV20-1	CSAAEPGGSYEQYF	TGCAGTGCCGCAGAGCCAGGGGGCTCCTACGAGCAGTACTTC
few	TRBD2	TRBJ2-5	TRBV10-3	CAISAGTNSFF	TGTGCCATCAGTGCCGGGACTAACTCGTTCTTC
NA	NA	TRBJ2-3	TRBV20-1	CRGTDTQYF	TGCAGAGGAACGGATACGCAGTATTTT
few	TRBD2	TRBJ2-7	TRBV12-3/TRBV12-4	CASSPGGLGRASSYEQYF	TGTGCCAGCAGCCCTGGTGGCCTTGGGAGGGCGAGCTCCTACGAGCAGTACTTC
NA	NA	TRBJ1-2	TRBV9	CASSTRPGGNGYTF	TGTGCCAGCAGCACCCGTCCGGGAGGGAATGGCTACACCTTC
few	NA	TRBJ1-3	TRBV30	CAWSVGRSGNTIYF	TGTGCCTGGAGTGTTGGCAGGTCTGGAAACACCATATATTTT
NA	TRBD2	TRBJ2-1	TRBV7-9	CASSSAGGGHEQFF	TGTGCCAGCAGCTCAGCGGGCGGGGGACATGAGCAGTTCTTC
NA	NA	TRBJ2-1	TRBV6-2/TRBV6-3	CATSLESYNEQFF	TGTGCCACTTCACTAGAATCCTACAATGAGCAGTTCTTC
few	NA	TRBJ1-1	TRBV29-1	CSGLRGVNTEAFF	TGCAGCGGACTACGAGGGGTAAACACTGAAGCTTTCTTT
few	NA	TRBJ2-2	TRBV4-1	CASSQETRVRGNTGELFF	TGCGCCAGCAGCCAAGAAACAAGGGTGCGGGGGAACACCGGGGAGCTGTTTTTT
NA	NA	TRBJ2-2	TRBV30	CAWRTGGELFF	TGTGCCTGGAGGACGGGCGGGGAGCTGTTTTTT
NA	TRBD2	TRBJ2-3	TRBV7-3	CASSLAGTSGAGTDTQYF	TGTGCCAGCAGCTTAGCCGGGACTAGCGGGGCCGGCACAGATACGCAGTATTTT